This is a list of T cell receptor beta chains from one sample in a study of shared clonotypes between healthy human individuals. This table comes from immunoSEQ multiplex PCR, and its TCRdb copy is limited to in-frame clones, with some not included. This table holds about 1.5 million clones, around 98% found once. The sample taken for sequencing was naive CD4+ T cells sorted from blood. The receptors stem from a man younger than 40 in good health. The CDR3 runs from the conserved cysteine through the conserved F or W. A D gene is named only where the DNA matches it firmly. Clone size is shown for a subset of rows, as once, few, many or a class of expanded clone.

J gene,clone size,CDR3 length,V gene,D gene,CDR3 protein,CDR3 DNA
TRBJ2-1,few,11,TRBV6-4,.,CASSEGFEQFF,TGTGCCAGCAGTGAGGGTTTTGAGCAGTTCTTC
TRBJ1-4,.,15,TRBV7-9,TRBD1,CASSLGDREYEKLFF,TGTGCCAGCAGCTTGGGCGACAGGGAATATGAAAAACTGTTTTTT
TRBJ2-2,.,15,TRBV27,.,CASSFGVLDTGELFF,TGTGCCAGCAGTTTCGGGGTGTTGGACACCGGGGAGCTGTTTTTT
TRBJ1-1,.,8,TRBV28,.,CASREAFF,TGTGCCAGCAGAGAAGCTTTCTTT
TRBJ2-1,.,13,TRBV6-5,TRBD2,CASTKAGGNEQFF,TGTGCCAGCACTAAGGCGGGAGGGAATGAGCAGTTCTTC
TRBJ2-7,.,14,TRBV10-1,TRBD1,CASSEATGVYEQYF,TGCGCCAGCAGTGAGGCGACAGGGGTTTACGAGCAGTACTTC
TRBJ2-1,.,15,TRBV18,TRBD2,CASSPLLAVYNEQFF,TGTGCCAGCTCACCCCTACTAGCGGTTTACAATGAGCAGTTCTTC
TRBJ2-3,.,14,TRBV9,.,CASSVGPSTDTQYF,TGTGCCAGCAGCGTAGGGCCTAGCACAGATACGCAGTATTTT
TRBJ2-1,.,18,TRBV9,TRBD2,CASSEGRFSGRRGDEQFF,TGTGCCAGCAGCGAGGGAAGGTTTAGCGGGAGAAGAGGCGATGAGCAGTTCTTC
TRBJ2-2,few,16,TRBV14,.,CASSHRGVIGTGELFF,TGTGCCAGCAGCCACAGGGGGGTAATTGGCACCGGGGAGCTGTTTTTT
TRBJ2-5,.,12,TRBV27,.,CASSFRSGTQYF,TGTGCCAGCAGTTTCCGGAGCGGGACCCAGTACTTC
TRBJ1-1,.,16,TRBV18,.,CASSPIGSGEHTEAFF,TGTGCCAGCTCACCAATTGGATCGGGGGAGCACACTGAAGCTTTCTTT
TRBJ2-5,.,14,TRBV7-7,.,CASSLVGLKETQYF,TGTGCCAGCAGCTTAGTAGGGCTTAAAGAGACCCAGTACTTC
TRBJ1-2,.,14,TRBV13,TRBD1,CASSDRDSLRRYTF,TGTGCCAGCAGCGACCGGGACAGCCTCAGACGCTACACCTTC
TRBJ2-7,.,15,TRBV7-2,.,CASSENTGFNYEQYF,TGTGCCAGCAGCGAAAACACCGGGTTCAACTACGAGCAGTACTTC
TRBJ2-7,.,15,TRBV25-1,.,CASSEYRGFSYEQYF,TGTGCCAGCAGTGAATATCGGGGCTTCTCCTACGAGCAGTACTTC
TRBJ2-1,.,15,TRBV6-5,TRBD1,CASSYGQGVPGEQFF,TGTGCCAGCAGTTATGGACAGGGCGTGCCGGGTGAGCAGTTCTTC
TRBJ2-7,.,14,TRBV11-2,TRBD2,CASSTPGLASEQYF,TGTGCCAGCAGCACACCGGGACTAGCTTCCGAGCAGTACTTC
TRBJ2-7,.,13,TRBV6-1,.,CASSSYSTGEQYF,TGTGCCAGCAGTTCCTATTCTACAGGGGAGCAGTACTTC
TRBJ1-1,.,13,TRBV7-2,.,CASSSDGNTEAFF,TGTGCCAGCAGCTCCGACGGGAACACTGAAGCTTTCTTT
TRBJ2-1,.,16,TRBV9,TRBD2,CASSVDLAGSYNEQFF,TGTGCCAGCAGCGTAGATCTAGCGGGATCCTACAATGAGCAGTTCTTC
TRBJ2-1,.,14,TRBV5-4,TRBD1,CASSWTGRRDEQFF,TGTGCCAGCAGCTGGACAGGGCGGCGGGATGAGCAGTTCTTC
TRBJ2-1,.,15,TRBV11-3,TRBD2,CASSLSGLVIHEQFF,TGTGCCAGCAGCCTCTCGGGACTAGTAATTCATGAGCAGTTCTTC
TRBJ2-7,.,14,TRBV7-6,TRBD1,CASSLRDRLYEQYF,TGTGCCAGCAGCCTCCGGGACAGGCTCTACGAGCAGTACTTC
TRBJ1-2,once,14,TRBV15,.,CATSRDQGQDGYTF,TGTGCCACCAGCAGAGATCAAGGGCAGGATGGCTACACCTTC
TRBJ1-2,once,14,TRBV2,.,CASSPRLFYYGYTF,TGTGCCAGCAGTCCTAGACTCTTCTACTATGGCTACACCTTC
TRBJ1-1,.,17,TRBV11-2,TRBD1,CASSLKTGSPPNTEAFF,TGTGCCAGCAGCTTAAAGACAGGGAGTCCGCCGAACACTGAAGCTTTCTTT
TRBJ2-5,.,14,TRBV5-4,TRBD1,CASSLGTGEETQYF,TGTGCCAGCAGTTTAGGGACAGGGGAAGAGACCCAGTACTTC
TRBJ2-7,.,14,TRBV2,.,CASSEAVSRDEQYF,TGTGCCAGCAGTGAAGCAGTGAGCAGGGACGAGCAGTACTTC
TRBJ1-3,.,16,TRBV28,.,CASSFLRAGLGNTIYF,TGTGCCAGCAGTTTCCTCCGGGCAGGGCTTGGAAACACCATATATTTT
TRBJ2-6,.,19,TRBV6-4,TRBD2,CASSDSVPSGSSGANVLTF,TGTGCCAGCAGTGACTCAGTTCCTAGCGGGTCCTCTGGGGCCAACGTCCTGACTTTC
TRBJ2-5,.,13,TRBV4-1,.,CASSQAIAETQYF,TGCGCCAGCAGCCAAGCGATCGCGGAGACCCAGTACTTC
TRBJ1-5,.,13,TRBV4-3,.,CASSQDRGQPQHF,TGCGCCAGCAGCCAAGATCGAGGGCAGCCCCAGCATTTT
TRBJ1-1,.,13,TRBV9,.,CASSVVWGTEAFF,TGTGCCAGCAGCGTAGTTTGGGGGACTGAAGCTTTCTTT
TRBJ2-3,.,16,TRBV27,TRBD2,CASSLYRGGGTDTQYF,TGTGCCAGCAGTTTATATCGGGGGGGAGGCACAGATACGCAGTATTTT
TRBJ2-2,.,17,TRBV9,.,CASSQVGPGSVTGELFF,TGTGCCAGCAGCCAAGTGGGGCCAGGGTCGGTCACCGGGGAGCTGTTTTTT
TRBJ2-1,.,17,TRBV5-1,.,CASADRRSGSSYNEQFF,TGCGCCAGCGCGGACCGACGATCCGGGAGCTCCTACAATGAGCAGTTCTTC
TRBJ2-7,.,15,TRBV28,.,CASSFAFRGDYEQYF,TGTGCCAGCAGTTTTGCATTCCGGGGAGACTACGAGCAGTACTTC
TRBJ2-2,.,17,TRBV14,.,CASSQTGDPDGTGELFF,TGTGCCAGCAGTCAAACGGGAGATCCTGATGGCACCGGGGAGCTGTTTTTT
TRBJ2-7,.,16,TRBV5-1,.,CASSPVADGASYEQYF,TGCGCCAGCAGCCCGGTAGCGGACGGAGCCTCCTACGAGCAGTACTTC
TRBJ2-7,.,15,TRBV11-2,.,CASSLERPSSYEQYF,TGTGCCAGCAGCTTAGAGAGGCCAAGCTCCTACGAGCAGTACTTC
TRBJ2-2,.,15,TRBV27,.,CASSFIHTNTGELFF,TGTGCCAGCAGTTTTATACACACGAACACCGGGGAGCTGTTTTTT
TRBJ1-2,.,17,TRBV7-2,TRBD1,CASSLPTTGAADYGYTF,TGTGCCAGCAGCTTACCTACGACAGGGGCCGCGGACTATGGCTACACCTTC
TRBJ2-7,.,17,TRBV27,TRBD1,CASSSTSGGRAHYEQYF,TGTGCCAGCAGTTCTACTTCAGGGGGAAGAGCCCACTACGAGCAGTACTTC
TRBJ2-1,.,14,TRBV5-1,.,CASSLSGTYNEQFF,TGCGCCAGCAGCTTGTCTGGTACCTACAATGAGCAGTTCTTC
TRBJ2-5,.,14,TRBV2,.,CASSESSGQETQYF,TGTGCCAGCAGTGAGTCGTCAGGGCAAGAGACCCAGTACTTC
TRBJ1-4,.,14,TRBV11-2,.,CASSLRFANEKLFF,TGTGCCAGCAGCCTCAGGTTCGCTAATGAAAAACTGTTTTTT
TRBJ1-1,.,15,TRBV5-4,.,CASSLVQRQNTEAFF,TGTGCCAGCAGCTTGGTACAAAGGCAGAACACTGAAGCTTTCTTT
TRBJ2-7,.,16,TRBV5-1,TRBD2,CASSARPLAEPYEQYF,TGCGCCAGCAGCGCCCGACCGCTAGCGGAGCCCTACGAGCAGTACTTC
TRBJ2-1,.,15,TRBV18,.,CASSPQGTGGNEQFF,TGTGCCAGCTCACCACAGGGTACAGGAGGTAATGAGCAGTTCTTC
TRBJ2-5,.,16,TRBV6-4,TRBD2,CASSLPGLAGPRTQYF,TGTGCCAGCAGTTTACCGGGACTAGCGGGCCCCAGGACCCAGTACTTC
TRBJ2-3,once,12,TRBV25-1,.,CASSDVTDTQYF,TGTGCCAGCAGTGACGTAACAGATACGCAGTATTTT
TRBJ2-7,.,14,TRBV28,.,CASSLAFSSYEQYF,TGTGCCAGCAGTTTAGCTTTCTCCTCCTACGAGCAGTACTTC
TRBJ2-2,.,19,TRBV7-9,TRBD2,CASSSLGLATPSGTGELFF,TGTGCCAGCAGCTCCTTGGGACTAGCGACTCCGAGCGGCACCGGGGAGCTGTTTTTT
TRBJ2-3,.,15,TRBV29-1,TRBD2,CSVGLAGASTDTQYF,TGCAGCGTTGGACTAGCGGGAGCCTCGACAGATACGCAGTATTTT
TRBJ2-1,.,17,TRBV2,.,CANAGGGRASFSNEQFF,TGTGCCAACGCAGGGGGCGGGAGGGCCAGTTTTTCGAATGAGCAGTTCTTC
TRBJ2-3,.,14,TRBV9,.,CASSVGTSTDTQYF,TGTGCCAGCAGCGTAGGGACTAGCACAGATACGCAGTATTTT
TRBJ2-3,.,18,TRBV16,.,CASSQLHPLAGSADTQYF,TGTGCCAGCAGCCAACTCCACCCATTGGCAGGTTCGGCAGATACGCAGTATTTT
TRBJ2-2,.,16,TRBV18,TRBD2,CASSPPSRGVVGELFF,TGTGCCAGCTCACCCCCATCTCGGGGGGTAGTCGGGGAGCTGTTTTTT
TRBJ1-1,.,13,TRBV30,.,CAWSVLDSGEAFF,TGTGCCTGGAGTGTACTTGATTCGGGGGAAGCTTTCTTT